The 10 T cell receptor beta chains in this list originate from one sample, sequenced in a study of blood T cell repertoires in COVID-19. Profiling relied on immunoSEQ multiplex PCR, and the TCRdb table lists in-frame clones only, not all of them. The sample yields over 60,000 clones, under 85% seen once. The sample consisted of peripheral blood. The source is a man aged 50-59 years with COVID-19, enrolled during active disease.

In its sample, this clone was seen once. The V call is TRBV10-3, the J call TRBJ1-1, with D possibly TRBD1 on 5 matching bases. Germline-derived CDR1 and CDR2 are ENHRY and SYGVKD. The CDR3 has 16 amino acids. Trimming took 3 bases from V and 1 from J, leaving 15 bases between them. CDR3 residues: CAISEVRVISNTEAFF. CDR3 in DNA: TGTGCCATCAGTGAAGTCAGGGTAATCTCGAACACTGAAGCTTTCTTT.

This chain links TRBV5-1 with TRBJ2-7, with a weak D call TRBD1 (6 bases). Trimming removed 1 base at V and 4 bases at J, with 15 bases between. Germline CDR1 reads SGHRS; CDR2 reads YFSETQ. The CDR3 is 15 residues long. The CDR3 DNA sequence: TGCGCCAGCAGCTTGTGGGCAGGGGCGACGTACGAGCAGTACTTC. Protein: CASSLWAGATYEQYF. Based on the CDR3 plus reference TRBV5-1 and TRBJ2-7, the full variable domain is KAGVTQTPRYLIKTRGQQVTLSCSPISGHRSVSWYQQTPGQGLQFLFEYFSETQRNKGNFPGRFSGRQFSNSRSEMNVSTLELGDSALYLCASSLWAGATYEQYFGPGTRLTVT.

CDR3 nucleotide sequence: TGTGCCAGCGCCGAAGGGGGTTTGAACACCGGGGAGCTGTTTTTT. This gives the protein CASAEGGLNTGELFF. The chain links TRBV2 to TRBJ2-2, with D possibly matching TRBD1 (6 bases). This CDR3 region has 15 residues. Germline V lookup: CDR1 SNHLY, CDR2 FYNNEI. V was clipped by 8 bases and J by 1 base, with 14 bases between them.

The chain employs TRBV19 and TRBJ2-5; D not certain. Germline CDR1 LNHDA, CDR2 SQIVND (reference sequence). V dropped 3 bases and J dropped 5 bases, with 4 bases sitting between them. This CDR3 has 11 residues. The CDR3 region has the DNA TGTGCCAGTAGTATTCGGGAGACCCAGTACTTC. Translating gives CASSIRETQYF.

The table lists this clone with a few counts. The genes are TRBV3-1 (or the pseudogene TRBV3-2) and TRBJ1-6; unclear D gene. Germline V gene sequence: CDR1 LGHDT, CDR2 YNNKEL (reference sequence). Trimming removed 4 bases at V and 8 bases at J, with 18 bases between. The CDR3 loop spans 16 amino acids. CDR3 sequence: CASSLEGSGNHSPLHF. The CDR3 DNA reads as TGTGCCAGCAGCCTGGAGGGCAGCGGAAACCATTCACCCCTCCACTTT.

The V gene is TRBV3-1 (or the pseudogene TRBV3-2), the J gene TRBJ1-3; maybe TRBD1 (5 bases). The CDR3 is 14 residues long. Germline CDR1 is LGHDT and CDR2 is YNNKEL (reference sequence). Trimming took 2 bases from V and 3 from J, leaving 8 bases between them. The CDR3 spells CASSQQGYGNTIYF. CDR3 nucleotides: TGTGCCAGCAGCCAACAGGGATATGGAAACACCATATATTTT.

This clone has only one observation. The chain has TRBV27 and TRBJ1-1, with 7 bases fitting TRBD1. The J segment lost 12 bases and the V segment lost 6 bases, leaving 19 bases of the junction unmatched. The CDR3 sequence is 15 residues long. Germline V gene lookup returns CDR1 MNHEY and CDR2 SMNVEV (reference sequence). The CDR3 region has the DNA TGTGCCAGCAGCTTACTCGGACAGGTAATTCAATCGACTTTCTTT. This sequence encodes CASSLLGQVIQSTFF.

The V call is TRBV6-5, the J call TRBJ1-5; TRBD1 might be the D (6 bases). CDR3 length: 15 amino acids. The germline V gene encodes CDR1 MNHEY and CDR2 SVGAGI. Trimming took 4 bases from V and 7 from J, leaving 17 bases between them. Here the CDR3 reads CASSSRGANSQPQHF. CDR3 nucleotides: TGTGCCAGCAGTTCCCGGGGGGCGAATTCGCAGCCCCAGCATTTT.

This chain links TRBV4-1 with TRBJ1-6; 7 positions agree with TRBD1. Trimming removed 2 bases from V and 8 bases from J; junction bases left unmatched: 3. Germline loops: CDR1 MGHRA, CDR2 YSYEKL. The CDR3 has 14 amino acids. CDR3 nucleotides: TGCGCCAGCAGCCAACCGGGGACAGATTCACCCCTCCACTTT. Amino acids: CASSQPGTDSPLHF.

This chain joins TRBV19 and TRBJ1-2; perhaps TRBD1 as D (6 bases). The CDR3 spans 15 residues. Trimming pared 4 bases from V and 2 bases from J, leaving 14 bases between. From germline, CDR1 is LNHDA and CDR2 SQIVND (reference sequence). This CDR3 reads CASSTSGVANYGYTF. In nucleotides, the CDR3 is TGTGCCAGTAGTACGTCAGGGGTGGCGAACTATGGCTACACCTTC.